The clone carrying this T cell receptor (beta chain) was detected ten times or more. These data are taken from a study of T cells in Graves' hyperthyroidism and ophthalmopathy. The authors deemed Graves' hyperthyroidism stable absent ophthalmopathy progression within 18 months. TCR beta CDR3 sequences were amplified from RNA transcripts. The study used the HTBI primer set for a first-round RT-PCR of the TCR CDR3. TCRdb processed the multiplex PCR reads anew with MiXCR; each CDR3 protein has one entry. The table has some 400,000 distinct CDR3 sequences, 19% seen once. This CDR3 has 12 residues. Germline V gives CDR1 KGHSH, CDR2 LQKENI. Trimming shortened V by 1 base and J by 7 bases, and 7 bases separated the two germline ends.

The source of this sequence is a woman aged 18-30 years with Graves' hyperthyroidism. Sequencing was done on a sample of blood. This chain links TRBV18 with TRBJ1-2; D gene uncertain. The CDR3 coding sequence is TGTGCCAGCTCACCACGTGAGGGTGGCTACACCTTC. Its protein product is CASSPREGGYTF.